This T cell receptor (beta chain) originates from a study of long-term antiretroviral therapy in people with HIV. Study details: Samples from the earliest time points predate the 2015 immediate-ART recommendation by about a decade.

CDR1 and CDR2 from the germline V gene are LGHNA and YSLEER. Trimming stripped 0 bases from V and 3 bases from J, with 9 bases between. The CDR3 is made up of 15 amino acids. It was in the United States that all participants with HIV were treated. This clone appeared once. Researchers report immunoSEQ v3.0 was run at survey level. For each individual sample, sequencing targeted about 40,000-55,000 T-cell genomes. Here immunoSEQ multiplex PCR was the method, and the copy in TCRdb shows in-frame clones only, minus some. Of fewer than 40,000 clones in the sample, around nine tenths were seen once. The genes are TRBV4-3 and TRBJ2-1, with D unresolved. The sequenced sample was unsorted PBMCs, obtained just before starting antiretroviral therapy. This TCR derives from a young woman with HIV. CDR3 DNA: TGCGCCAGCAGCCAAGATCTATCGTTCTACAATGAGCAGTTCTTC. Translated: CASSQDLSFYNEQFF.